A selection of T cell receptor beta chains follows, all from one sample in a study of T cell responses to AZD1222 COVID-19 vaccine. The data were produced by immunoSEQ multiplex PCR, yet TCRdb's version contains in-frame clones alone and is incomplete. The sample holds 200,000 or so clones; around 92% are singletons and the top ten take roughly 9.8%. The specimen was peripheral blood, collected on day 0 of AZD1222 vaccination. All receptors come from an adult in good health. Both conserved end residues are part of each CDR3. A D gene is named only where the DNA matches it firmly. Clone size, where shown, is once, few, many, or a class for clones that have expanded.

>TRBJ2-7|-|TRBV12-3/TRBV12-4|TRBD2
TGTGCCAGCACGGGGACTATGGTGGAGCAGTACTTC
CASTGTMVEQYF
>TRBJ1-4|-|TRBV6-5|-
TGTGCCAGCAGTTACCGCCGGGGGGGCGTTAATGAAAAACTGTTTTTT
CASSYRRGGVNEKLFF
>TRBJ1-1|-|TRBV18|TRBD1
TGTGCCAGCTCACCACCCGGGGACAGGGAGCCTGAAGCTTTCTTT
CASSPPGDREPEAFF
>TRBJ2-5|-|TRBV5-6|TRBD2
TGTGCCAGCAGCTTCGGACTAGCGGGGGGGAAAGAGACCCAGTACTTC
CASSFGLAGGKETQYF
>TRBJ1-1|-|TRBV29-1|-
TGCAGCGCCACAACAGGGCCACGAGGGAAGACTGAAGCTTTCTTT
CSATTGPRGKTEAFF
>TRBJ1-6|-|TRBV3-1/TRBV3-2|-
TGTGCCAGCAGCCATAAGCCCATCGCACCCCTCCACTTT
CASSHKPIAPLHF
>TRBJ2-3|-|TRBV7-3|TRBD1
TGTGCCAGCAACCGGGACAGGGAAACAGATACGCAGTATTTT
CASNRDRETDTQYF
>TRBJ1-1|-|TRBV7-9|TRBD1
TGTGCCAGCAGTTCCGACAGGGTCCCAGAAGCTTTCTTT
CASSSDRVPEAFF
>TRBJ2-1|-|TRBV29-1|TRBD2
TGCAGCGTTGAAGATCCGCGGGAGGGGTCCTACAATGAGCAGTTCTTC
CSVEDPREGSYNEQFF
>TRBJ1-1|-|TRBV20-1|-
TGCAGTGCTAGTCGGCAAGAAGCTTTCTTT
CSASRQEAFF
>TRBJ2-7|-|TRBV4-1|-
TGCGCCAGCAGCCCATTACCAGGGAGTACCTACGAGCAGTACTTC
CASSPLPGSTYEQYF
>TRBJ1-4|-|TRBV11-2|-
TGTGCCAGCAGCTTAGTCAGAACTTCTAATGAAAAACTGTTTTTT
CASSLVRTSNEKLFF
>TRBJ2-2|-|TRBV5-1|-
TGCGCCAGCAGCTTGGAGCTCGAGAACACCGGGGAGCTGTTTTTT
CASSLELENTGELFF
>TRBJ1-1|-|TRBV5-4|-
TGTGCCAGCAGCTTGGTAGTGACAGCTTTTACTGAAGCTTTCTTT
CASSLVVTAFTEAFF
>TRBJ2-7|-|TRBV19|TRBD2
TGTGCCAGTAGGGGGACTAGCGGGAGGTACGAGCAGTACTTC
CASRGTSGRYEQYF
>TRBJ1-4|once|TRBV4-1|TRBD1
TGCGCCAGCAGCCCCTCGGGACAGCTTAATGAAAAACTGTTTTTT
CASSPSGQLNEKLFF
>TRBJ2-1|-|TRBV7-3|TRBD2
TGTGCCAGCAGCTCAAAAGCGGGAATGGCCTACAATGAGCAGTTCTTC
CASSSKAGMAYNEQFF
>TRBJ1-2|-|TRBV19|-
TGTGCCAGTACTCCCATGGGCCTCAGTAACTATGGCTACACCTTC
CASTPMGLSNYGYTF
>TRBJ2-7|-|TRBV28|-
TGTGCCAGCAGTACGATCAGACTGGTCTCCTACGAGCAGTACTTC
CASSTIRLVSYEQYF
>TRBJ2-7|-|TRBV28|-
TGTGCCAGCACCAAAGGGGGATCCCCTTACGAGCAGTACTTC
CASTKGGSPYEQYF
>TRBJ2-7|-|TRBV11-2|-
TGTGCCAGCAGCTTAGTAGGGCGGATCCCCTACGAGCAGTACTTC
CASSLVGRIPYEQYF
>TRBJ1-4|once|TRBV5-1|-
TGCGCCAGCAGCTATAGGGGCTCAACTAATGAAAAACTGTTTTTT
CASSYRGSTNEKLFF
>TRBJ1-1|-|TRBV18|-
TGTGCCAGCTCACCACAGGGATGGAACACTGAAGCTTTCTTT
CASSPQGWNTEAFF
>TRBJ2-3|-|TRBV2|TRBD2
TGTGCCGCAAGCCTCGGACTAGCGGGAGGTCGGGTGACAGATACGCAGTATTTT
CAASLGLAGGRVTDTQYF
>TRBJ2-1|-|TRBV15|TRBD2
TGTGCCACCTCTTCTCGGACTAGCTGGGTTGGTGATGAGCAGTTCTTC
CATSSRTSWVGDEQFF
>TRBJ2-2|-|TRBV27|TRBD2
TGTGCCAGCAGCCTTCGAAGGGGACTAGAGATCGGGGAGCTGTTTTTT
CASSLRRGLEIGELFF
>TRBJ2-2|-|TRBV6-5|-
TGTGCCAGCAGGACGGGGACGGTGAACACCGGGGAGCTGTTTTTT
CASRTGTVNTGELFF
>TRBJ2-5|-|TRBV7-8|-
TGTGCCAGCAGCTTAGTTTCCAAACAAGAGACCCAGTACTTC
CASSLVSKQETQYF
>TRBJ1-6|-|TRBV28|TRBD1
TGTGCCAGCATTAACTTGGGAGGGGGCGCGAGTTTCTCACCCCTCCACTTT
CASINLGGGASFSPLHF
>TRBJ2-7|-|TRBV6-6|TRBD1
TGTGCCAGCAGTTACTTTCCCCCGGGACAGAGGGGCGAGCAGTACTTC
CASSYFPPGQRGEQYF
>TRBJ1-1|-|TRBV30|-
TGTGCCTGGACCAGGGCGGTCGGCACTGAAGCTTTCTTT
CAWTRAVGTEAFF
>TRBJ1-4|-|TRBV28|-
TGTGCCAGCAGCAGCCCTCTGGGACGGAGACGGGGTGAAAAACTGTTTTTT
CASSSPLGRRRGEKLFF
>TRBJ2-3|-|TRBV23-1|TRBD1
TGCGCCAGCAGTCAACCGGGACAGGCTAGCACAGATACGCAGTATTTT
CASSQPGQASTDTQYF
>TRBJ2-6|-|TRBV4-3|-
TGCGCCAGCAGCCAAGTTCCAGCAGGGGGGGTTGGGGCCAACGTCCTGACTTTC
CASSQVPAGGVGANVLTF
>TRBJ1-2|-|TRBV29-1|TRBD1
TGCAGCGTCGCACGGGACAGGGGGCCCGGTCTTCGTGGCTACACCTTC
CSVARDRGPGLRGYTF
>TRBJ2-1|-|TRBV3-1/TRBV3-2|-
TGTGCCAGCAGCCAAGCGGGGGACGGGATAATAGATGAGCAGTTCTTC
CASSQAGDGIIDEQFF
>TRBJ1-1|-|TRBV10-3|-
TGTGCCATCAGTGCGTTGGACACTCAAACTGAAGCTTTCTTT
CAISALDTQTEAFF
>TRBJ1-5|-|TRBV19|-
TGTGCCAGTACAAAGGAGAATAGCAATCAGCCCCAGCATTTT
CASTKENSNQPQHF
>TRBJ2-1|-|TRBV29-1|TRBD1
TGCAGCGTTGAGGGACAGGTTAACAATGAGCAGTTCTTC
CSVEGQVNNEQFF
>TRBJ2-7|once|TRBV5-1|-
TGCGCCAGCAGCTTGGCCGTCAACTACGAGCAGTACTTC
CASSLAVNYEQYF
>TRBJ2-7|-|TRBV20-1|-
TGCAGTGCTAGAGACCTCTACGAGCAGTACTTC
CSARDLYEQYF
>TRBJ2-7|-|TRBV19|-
TGTGCCAGTAGTAAAAGGACGGGGACGGAGCAGTACTTC
CASSKRTGTEQYF
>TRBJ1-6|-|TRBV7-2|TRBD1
TGTGCCAGCAGCTTAGGAGGGGGCAGATCACCCCTCCACTTT
CASSLGGGRSPLHF
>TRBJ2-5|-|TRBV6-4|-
TGTGCCAGCGGCCCCCAGAAGCAAGAGACCCAGTACTTC
CASGPQKQETQYF
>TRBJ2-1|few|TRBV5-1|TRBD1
TGCGCCAGCAGCTTGGCAGGGGGTACCTACAATGAGCAGTTCTTC
CASSLAGGTYNEQFF
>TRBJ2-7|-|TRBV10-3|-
TGTGCCATCAGGGACTCCGGAGGTAGCTCCTACGAGCAGTACTTC
CAIRDSGGSSYEQYF
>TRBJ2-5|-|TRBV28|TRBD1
TGTGCCAGCAGTTTAAGGGACAGGGGACGGGAGACCCAGTACTTC
CASSLRDRGRETQYF
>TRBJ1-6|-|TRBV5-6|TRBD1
TGTGCCAGCAGCTTGGCTATGGGGACAGGGAATTCACCCCTCCACTTT
CASSLAMGTGNSPLHF
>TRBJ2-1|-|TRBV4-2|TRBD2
TGTGCCAGCAGCCAAGATAAGTTGTGGGAGGGACTCAATGAGCAGTTCTTC
CASSQDKLWEGLNEQFF
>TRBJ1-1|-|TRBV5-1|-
TGCGCCAGCAGCTTGGCTCTAGCGAACACTGAAGCTTTCTTT
CASSLALANTEAFF
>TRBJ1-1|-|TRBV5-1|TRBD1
TGCGCCAGCAGTCCACAGGGGATGAACACTGAAGCTTTCTTT
CASSPQGMNTEAFF
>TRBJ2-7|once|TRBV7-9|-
TGTGCCAGCAGGGATACGACTAACTACGAGCAGTACTTC
CASRDTTNYEQYF
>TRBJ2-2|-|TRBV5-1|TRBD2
TGCGCCAGCAGGGACGGACTAGCGGGAGGGCCTGGCACCGGGGAGCTGTTTTTT
CASRDGLAGGPGTGELFF
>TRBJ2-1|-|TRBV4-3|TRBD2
TGCGCCAGCAGCCACGGGACTAGCGCCTCCAATGAGCAGTTCTTC
CASSHGTSASNEQFF
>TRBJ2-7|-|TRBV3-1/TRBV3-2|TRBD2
TGTGCCAGCAGCCACCTTGCGGGAGGAACCTACGAGCAGTACTTC
CASSHLAGGTYEQYF